The 2 T cell receptor beta chains below all came from one sample that was sequenced in a study of OX40 agonist ivuxolimab in advanced cancers. Sequencing was performed with immunoSEQ multiplex PCR; in TCRdb, only in-frame clones are kept and a portion is missing. The sample carries 75,000 to 100,000 clones, roughly 84% recorded once. The sample here was CD4+ or CD8+ T cells sorted from blood, taken in a trial of the OX40 agonist ivuxolimab. All receptors derive from an adult with an advanced solid tumor such as melanoma, head and neck, liver or kidney cancer.

The chain joins TRBV11-2 to TRBJ2-5; 8 positions match TRBD1. The junction had 7 bases not matched to a gene; V was cut back by 5 bases and J by 5 bases. The CDR3 loop spans 14 amino acids. Per germline, CDR1 SGHAT and CDR2 FQNNGV. The CDR3, as DNA: TGTGCCAGCAGCATTCGGACAGGGTCGGAGACCCAGTACTTC. Amino acid sequence: CASSIRTGSETQYF.

This chain joins TRBV6-5 and TRBJ1-1; TRBD1 matches 8 bases. Germline CDR1 MNHEY, CDR2 SVGAGI. The CDR3 totals 13 residues. V lost 6 bases and J lost 6; bases outside the gene matches: 6. The CDR3: CASRGQDEAEAFF. DNA of the CDR3: TGTGCCAGCAGGGGACAGGATGAGGCTGAAGCTTTCTTT.